A single T cell receptor beta chain is shown here with its context. The antigen it binds to is not known. Nothing much larger sits one base from this clone, and base qualities are not available. These data come from a study of shared clonotypes between healthy human individuals (TCRdb year 2020). Background for the entire study: The cohort included a few men and a couple of women between 18 and 49 years of age. The study deeply sequenced blood TCR repertoires of about 5 healthy adults to estimate repertoire size and the extent of clonotype sharing between individuals. Per donor, leukapheresis produced somewhere between about 0.9 and 10 billion PBMCs. To increase sequencing depth and limit assay-specific biases, different laboratories used diverse techniques to prepare libraries and sequence TCR repertoires. Per donor, three plates each were used for CD4 naive and CD4 memory, two for CD8 naive, and one for CD8 memory. Overall study outcomes, separate from this receptor: About 5% of naive CD4, 3.5% of naive CD8, approximately 2% of memory CD4, and 0.4% of memory CD8 clonotypes were shared across several donors. Compared with non-shared clonotypes, the clonotypes found in all four sorted-subset donors had higher generation probabilities. Because the study included a small number of donors, the genetic and exposure-history diversity represented was limited. Pairwise subsampling led to the expectation that sequencing depth would affect the degree of clonotype sharing among donors. Sampling was restricted to blood, and TCR repertoires in tissues likely differ from the TCR repertoires found in blood. Larger estimated clonotype richness was generally found for naive subsets than for memory subsets. Incomplete sequencing was indicated by rarefaction of sorted-subset datasets, despite the large sequencing depth.

V is shortened by 5 bases, J by 1 base, and the region joining them spans 11 bases. The germline V gene (reference sequence) yields MNHNY for CDR1 and SVGAGI for CDR2. The CDR3 contains 14 residues, cysteine and phenylalanine counted. Only the CDR3 region is kept as DNA, spanning 42 bases read in frame from base 1. TCR CDR3 regions were amplified from genomic DNA by multiplex PCR using the deep immunoSEQ assay. For each cell subset, the extracted genomic DNA was distributed evenly across all wells of several immunoSEQ 96-well plates, and each plate served as one replicate. For sorted subsets, roughly 200 ng of genomic DNA, equivalent to 30,000 or so T cell genomes, went into each replicate PCR. Purified libraries were measured with a Qubit 3.0 fluorometer, size-checked on a Bioanalyzer 2100, and measured again with the KAPA Library Quantification kit. Each immunoSEQ 96-well plate was sequenced on its own single-read 150-cycle Illumina NextSeq 550 flow cell. Under the source paper's analysis protocol: The immunoSEQ output contained only junctional sequences without quality scores, so filtering could not match that applied to full-length reads. Sequences were annotated with PyIR, a Python wrapper for IgBLAST v1.9, using IMGT germline references to assign V/J genes and CDR3. Reads were removed for weak V/J assignments (E-value above 1e-6), missing CDR3, stop codons, out-of-frame junctions, or ambiguous translated residues. V3J clonotypes were defined as sequences sharing the same inferred V gene, J gene, and CDR3 amino acid sequence. Percentage overlap between repertoires was calculated by dividing the number of shared unique clonotypes by the size of the smaller repertoire. RTK rarefaction, the Chao1 estimator, and Recon v2.1 estimates of unobserved clonotypes were used to assess repertoire richness. OLGA was used to compute generation probabilities for all TCRbeta clonotypes that the gDNA method yielded from several donors. What TCRdb holds here is the immuneACCESS table cut down to in-frame rearrangements. Part of the clones is not present; checked against another copy, under half of the missing clones reflect an unresolved V gene, and the others are unexplained. Clone size and V and J calls were adopted from that table, with D and trimming inferred from the DNA. This sample is represented by about 980,000 clones; approximately 80% of them were singletons. Approximately 1.5% of the sample belongs to the ten largest clones.

The donors were healthy, HIV-negative adults with no recently reported acute infections or vaccinations. Only Caucasian adults living in Nashville, Tennessee, USA were represented among the donors. CD4+ T cells were enriched by magnetic negative selection, after which naive cells were positively selected on CD45RA and the negative fraction was taken as the memory subset. Blood was obtained by leukapheresis, after which PBMCs were separated by Ficoll-Histopaque density gradient centrifugation and cryopreserved in liquid nitrogen vapor phase. Analytical flow cytometry was used to check the purity and quantity of every magnetically sorted T cell population. Each sorted fraction had its genomic DNA isolated and then quantified by UV absorbance on a Nanodrop 2000c.

The chain is encoded by TRBV6-6 joined to TRBJ1-1, with no D gene named confidently. Specimen: memory CD4+ T cells sorted from blood. The cell subset or site label for this specimen denotes: CD45RA-negative fraction. The receptor comes from a man aged 18 to 29 in good health. The DNA sequence is given as TGTGCCAGCAGTCTCGGGGTAGGGAACACTGAAGCTTTCTTT. The encoded protein is CASSLGVGNTEAFF.